This is a list of T cell receptor beta chains from one sample in a study of blood T cell repertoires in COVID-19. Generated by immunoSEQ multiplex PCR, the TCRdb table keeps only in-frame clones and is missing some. The data show over 150,000 clones, with approximately 85% seen just once and 6.2% held by the top ten. Sequenced sample: PBMCs or T cells enriched from blood (not recorded which). These receptors were obtained from a man in his forties who had recovered from COVID-19. Both conserved end residues are part of each CDR3. Fields, in order: clone size, V gene, D gene, CDR3 length, J gene, CDR3 protein, CDR3 DNA. The D gene is left open where the match is weak. Where a row states a size, it is once, few, many or the class of an expanded clone; other rows omit it.

>NA|TRBV6-5|NA|16|TRBJ2-7
CASSYEKDNPNYEQYF
TGTGCCAGCAGTTATGAGAAGGACAATCCAAACTACGAGCAGTACTTC
>NA|TRBV12-3/TRBV12-4|NA|11|TRBJ1-1
CASSLEGDAFF
TGTGCCAGCAGTTTAGAGGGGGACGCTTTCTTT
>NA|TRBV18|NA|15|TRBJ2-7
CASSPVLSSSGEQYF
TGTGCCAGCTCACCGGTCTTGTCCTCCTCCGGGGAGCAGTACTTC
>NA|TRBV2|TRBD2|17|TRBJ2-7
CASSLTSGRLLGHEQYF
TGTGCCAGCAGCCTGACTAGCGGGAGACTCCTCGGACACGAGCAGTACTTC
>NA|TRBV5-1|TRBD2|17|TRBJ2-3
CASSLGSLADITDTQYF
TGCGCCAGCAGCTTGGGTTCCCTAGCGGATATCACAGATACGCAGTATTTT
>few|TRBV18|TRBD2|15|TRBJ2-5
CASSRQAGAQETQYF
TGTGCCAGCTCACGGCAGGCGGGAGCCCAAGAGACCCAGTACTTC
>NA|TRBV15|NA|14|TRBJ2-7
CATSRDRVSSEQYF
TGTGCCACCAGCAGAGACCGGGTGTCGTCTGAGCAGTACTTC
>NA|TRBV18|NA|12|TRBJ1-5
CASSSQGQPQHF
TGTGCCAGCTCATCTCAGGGTCAGCCCCAGCATTTT
>NA|TRBV19|NA|16|TRBJ1-6
CASSNTRSSYNSPLHF
TGTGCCAGTAGTAACACGAGGAGCTCCTATAATTCACCCCTCCACTTT
>NA|TRBV12-3/TRBV12-4|NA|12|TRBJ1-5
CASSEDSRPWHF
TGTGCCAGCAGTGAGGACAGCCGACCGTGGCATTTT
>NA|TRBV2|NA|15|TRBJ2-5
CASSGDQGGAETQYF
TGTGCCAGCAGTGGGGATCAGGGAGGAGCAGAGACCCAGTACTTC
>medium-sized|TRBV5-1|TRBD2|15|TRBJ2-7
CASSSDGTSVYEQYF
TGCGCCAGCAGCTCCGACGGGACTAGCGTCTACGAGCAGTACTTC
>few|TRBV5-1|NA|13|TRBJ2-3
CASSPRVLDTQYF
TGCGCCAGCAGCCCGAGAGTCCTGGATACGCAGTATTTT
>NA|TRBV29-1|NA|14|TRBJ1-2
CSVAVTVGNYGYTF
TGCAGCGTTGCTGTGACAGTTGGGAACTATGGCTACACCTTC
>NA|TRBV29-1|NA|15|TRBJ2-7
CSVEDIQLSSYEQYF
TGCAGCGTTGAAGATATACAGCTTAGCTCCTACGAGCAGTACTTC
>NA|TRBV6-5|TRBD2|15|TRBJ2-5
CASSPGTSGGDTQYF
TGTGCCAGCAGTCCCGGGACTAGCGGGGGGGATACCCAGTACTTC
>many|TRBV7-9|NA|15|TRBJ1-2
CASSPTRITNYGYTF
TGTGCCAGCAGCCCGACAAGGATTACTAACTATGGCTACACCTTC
>NA|TRBV5-5|NA|14|TRBJ1-3
CASERRGTGNTIYF
TGTGCCAGCGAGAGGCGGGGAACTGGAAACACCATATATTTT
>NA|TRBV5-1|NA|13|TRBJ1-4
CASSTQTNEKLFF
TGCGCCAGCAGCACTCAAACTAATGAAAAACTGTTTTTT
>NA|TRBV9|NA|16|TRBJ2-2
CASSVARGTNTGELFF
TGTGCCAGCAGCGTAGCGCGGGGTACGAACACCGGGGAGCTGTTTTTT
>NA|TRBV6-5|TRBD2|16|TRBJ2-2
CASSLLAGGVTGELFF
TGTGCCAGCAGTTTGCTAGCGGGGGGAGTCACCGGGGAGCTGTTTTTT
>NA|TRBV27|NA|15|TRBJ1-1
CASSLSNGGETEAFF
TGTGCCAGCAGTTTATCGAATGGAGGGGAAACTGAAGCTTTCTTT
>NA|TRBV2|NA|12|TRBJ2-7
CASLRETYEQYF
TGTGCCAGCCTACGGGAGACTTACGAGCAGTACTTC
>NA|TRBV6-5|TRBD1|13|TRBJ2-7
CASTKGAAYEQYF
TGTGCCAGTACAAAGGGGGCAGCCTACGAGCAGTACTTC
>NA|TRBV5-5|NA|16|TRBJ2-7
CASSPQKRRSRYEQYF
TGTGCCAGCAGCCCCCAGAAGAGAAGGAGCCGCTACGAGCAGTACTTC
>NA|TRBV6-6|TRBD1|20|TRBJ1-5
CASSQLLPRQGLYSNQPQHF
TGTGCCAGCAGTCAACTCCTTCCTCGACAGGGCCTCTATAGCAATCAGCCCCAGCATTTT
>few|TRBV5-5|NA|17|TRBJ2-7
CASSSKNRTQSSYEQYF
TGTGCCAGCAGCTCCAAGAACAGGACCCAGAGCTCCTACGAGCAGTACTTC
>NA|TRBV29-1|NA|11|TRBJ1-1
CSVERSTEAFF
TGCAGCGTTGAGAGGAGTACTGAAGCTTTCTTT
>NA|TRBV2|NA|15|TRBJ1-2
CASNRPAGEGYGYTF
TGTGCCAGCAACCGGCCCGCAGGGGAGGGCTATGGCTACACCTTC
>NA|TRBV30|TRBD1|15|TRBJ1-2
CAWRSTGGAGYGYTF
TGTGCCTGGAGATCAACAGGGGGCGCGGGCTATGGCTACACCTTC
>NA|TRBV28|TRBD1|15|TRBJ1-5
CASRMRGRSDQPQHF
TGTGCCAGCAGGATGAGGGGGCGATCGGATCAGCCCCAGCATTTT
>NA|TRBV3-1/TRBV3-2|TRBD1|14|TRBJ1-2
CASSQPQGNYGYTF
TGTGCCAGCAGCCAGCCACAGGGGAACTATGGCTACACCTTC
>NA|TRBV9|NA|15|TRBJ2-7
CASSVGASVSYEQYF
TGTGCCAGCAGCGTAGGTGCTAGCGTTTCCTACGAGCAGTACTTC
>NA|TRBV4-1|TRBD2|15|TRBJ2-7
CASSQGVAGNYEQYF
TGCGCCAGCAGCCAAGGAGTAGCGGGGAACTACGAGCAGTACTTC